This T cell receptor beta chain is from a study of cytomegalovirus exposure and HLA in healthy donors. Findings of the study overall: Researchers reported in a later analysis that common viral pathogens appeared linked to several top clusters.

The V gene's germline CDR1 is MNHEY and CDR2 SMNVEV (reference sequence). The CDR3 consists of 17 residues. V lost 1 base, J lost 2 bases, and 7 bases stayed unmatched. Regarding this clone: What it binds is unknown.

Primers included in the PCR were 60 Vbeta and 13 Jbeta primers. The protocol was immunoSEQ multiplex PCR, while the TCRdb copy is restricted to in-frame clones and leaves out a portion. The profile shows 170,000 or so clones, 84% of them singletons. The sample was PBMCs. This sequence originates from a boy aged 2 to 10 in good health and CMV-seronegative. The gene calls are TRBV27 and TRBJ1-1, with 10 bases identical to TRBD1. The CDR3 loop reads CASSLWGTGVKNTEAFF. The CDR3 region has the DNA TGTGCCAGCAGTTTATGGGGGACAGGGGTTAAAAACACTGAAGCTTTCTTT.